A single sample is the source of the 22 T cell receptor beta chains below, sequenced in a study of blood T cell repertoires in COVID-19. Generated by immunoSEQ multiplex PCR, the TCRdb table keeps only in-frame clones and is missing some. The sample carries roughly 38,000 clones, around 90% recorded once. Sequencing input: peripheral blood. These receptors were obtained from a man in his 60s with active or convalescent COVID-19.

This clone was seen once. The CDR3 protein is CSVEWRGDGETQYF. The CDR3 bases are TGCAGCGTTGAATGGCGGGGGGATGGAGAGACCCAGTACTTC. The chain carries TRBV29-1 and TRBJ2-5, with 8 bases fitting TRBD2. After removal of 2 bases from V and 4 bases from J, the junction contained 6 bases not matched to a gene. Germline CDR1 is SQVTM and CDR2 is ANQGSEA. The CDR3 runs to 14 residues. Combining the CDR3 with reference TRBV29-1 and TRBJ2-5 gives the whole variable domain SAVISQKPSRDICQRGTSLTIQCQVDSQVTMMFWYRQQPGQSLTLIATANQGSEATYESGFVIDKFPISRPNLTFSTLTVSNMSPEDSSIYLCSVEWRGDGETQYFGPGTRLLVL.

The chain uses TRBV7-2 and TRBJ1-5; D is undetermined. In germline, CDR1 is SGHTA, CDR2 FQGNSA. The CDR3 runs to 15 residues. Trimming left V 5 bases short and J 0 bases short, with 11 bases between. The CDR3 loop is CASSLQIYSNQPQHF. Here the CDR3 DNA reads TGTGCCAGCAGCCTGCAGATTTATAGCAATCAGCCCCAGCATTTT.

CDR3 sequence: CASFEQGSGRNEQFF. The DNA for the CDR3 is TGTGCCAGCTTCGAGCAAGGAAGCGGGAGGAATGAGCAGTTCTTC. The V gene is TRBV28, the J gene TRBJ2-1; TRBD2 matches 9 bases. The germline V gene encodes CDR1 MDHEN and CDR2 SYDVKM. V lost 8 bases, J lost 7 bases, and 12 bases stayed unmatched. The CDR3 extends over 15 amino acids.

This clone occurred a few times. Here the CDR3 reads CASSEPSQTGVPDTQYF. The CDR3 DNA sequence: TGCGCCAGCAGTGAGCCCTCCCAAACAGGGGTTCCAGATACGCAGTATTTT. This rearrangement joins TRBV10-1 to TRBJ2-3, with 7 bases aligning to TRBD1. The CDR3 is 17 amino acids. V shed 2 bases, J shed 4 bases, and the junction held 12 bases outside the gene matches. CDR1 is WNHNN, CDR2 SYGVQD, per germline (reference sequence).

This rearrangement joins TRBV28 to TRBJ1-6; 9 bases line up with TRBD1. CDR1 is MDHEN and CDR2 is SYDVKM in the germline V gene. This CDR3 has 16 amino acids. The V and J ends lost 9 bases and 6 bases, in that order; junction bases with no gene match: 12. The CDR3 DNA is TGTGCCAGTTCCAACTCCGGGACAGGGTCTAATTCACCCCTCCACTTT. Its protein product is CASSNSGTGSNSPLHF.

This clone was seen once. The chain is built from TRBV7-9 and TRBJ2-2; the D gene is possibly TRBD2 (6 bases). The CDR3 spans 14 residues. Trimming stripped 3 bases from V and 2 bases from J, with 7 bases between. The V gene's germline CDR1 is SEHNR and CDR2 FQNEAQ (reference sequence). CDR3 sequence: CASSFAGNTGELFF. Here the CDR3 DNA reads TGTGCCAGCAGCTTTGCGGGAAACACCGGGGAGCTGTTTTTT.

This rearrangement joins TRBV7-8 to TRBJ2-1; a possible D gene is TRBD1 (7 bases). Between the trimmed V and J ends, which lost 1 base and 3 bases, there was a span of 10 bases. Per the germline V gene, CDR1 is SGHVS and CDR2 is FQNEAQ. The CDR3 runs to 15 residues. The DNA of the CDR3 is TGTGCCAGCAGCTTAGGGCAGGGGGGCTACAATGAGCAGTTCTTC. It encodes CASSLGQGGYNEQFF.

This clone was recorded once. The gene calls are TRBV9 and TRBJ2-1; a possible D gene is TRBD2 (5 bases). Germline V gene data show CDR1 as SGDLS and CDR2 as YYNGEE. V was pared by 0 bases and J by 1 base, with 8 bases between. The CDR3 loop spans 15 amino acids. In DNA form, the CDR3 reads TGTGCCAGCAGCGTAGGGGGAGCTTCCTACAATGAGCAGTTCTTC. It encodes CASSVGGASYNEQFF.

The rearrangement links TRBV11-2 to TRBJ2-1, with TRBD2 as a possible D gene (6 bases). Germline V gene data show CDR1 as SGHAT and CDR2 as FQNNGV. V lost 5 bases and J 0 bases, leaving 11 bases between the germline ends. This CDR3 has 15 amino acids. The CDR3 coding sequence is TGTGCCAGCAGCCGGGCCGGGAGCTCCTACAATGAGCAGTTCTTC. It codes for CASSRAGSSYNEQFF.

The chain joins TRBV5-1 to TRBJ1-3; tentative D call: TRBD1 (6 bases). Germline loops: CDR1 SGHRS, CDR2 YFSETQ. The V end lost 3 bases, the J end lost 2 bases, and 15 bases lay between the germline ends. The CDR3 is 16 amino acids. Here the CDR3 DNA reads TGCGCCAGCAGCTGGGGCACAGGGAGCACTGGAAACACCATATATTTT. Protein product: CASSWGTGSTGNTIYF.

The chain links TRBV7-8 to TRBJ2-2, with 8 bases aligning to TRBD2. V was clipped by 1 base and J by 5 bases; unmatched bases: 21. The germline V gene has CDR1 SGHVS and CDR2 FQNEAQ. This CDR3 is built from 21 residues. CDR3 nucleotides: TGTGCCAGCAGCTTAGACCGCGGGAGAGCGGGAGTCAGCCGGAGGACCGGGGAGCTGTTTTTT. Translated: CASSLDRGRAGVSRRTGELFF. Full variable domain (outside the CDR3, taken from reference TRBV7-8 and TRBJ2-2): GAGVSQSPRYKVAKRGQDVALRCDPISGHVSLFWYQQALGQGPEFLTYFQNEAQLDKSGLPSDRFFAERPEGSVSTLKIQRTQQEDSAVYLCASSLDRGRAGVSRRTGELFFGEGSRLTVL.

V gene TRBV6-1 combines with J gene TRBJ1-2, with TRBD1 identical over 7 bases. Germline trimming cut 3 bases from V and 8 bases from J; bases unmatched to any gene: 9. The germline CDR1 and CDR2 sequences are MNHNS and SASEGT. This CDR3 contains 14 residues. CDR3 sequence (DNA): TGTGCCAGCAGTGACGGGACAGCTATAGAGGGCTACACCTTC. The encoded protein is CASSDGTAIEGYTF.

The chain combines TRBV5-6 with TRBJ2-7; 9 bases line up with TRBD1. The CDR3 consists of 13 residues. CDR1 SGHDT and CDR2 YYEEEE come from the germline V gene. With 3 bases clipped from V and 4 bases from J, the junction kept 2 bases outside the gene matches. CDR3 DNA: TGTGCCAGCAGCTCGGACAGGGGTTACGAGCAGTACTTC. Translated: CASSSDRGYEQYF.

V gene TRBV3-1 (or the pseudogene TRBV3-2) combines with J gene TRBJ1-1, with D perhaps TRBD1 (6 bases). The CDR3 extends over 15 amino acids. CDR1 is LGHDT and CDR2 is YNNKEL in the germline V gene (reference sequence). V lost 1 base and J 3 bases, leaving 12 bases between the germline ends. The CDR3 region is CASSQAGDGYTEAFF. CDR3 in DNA: TGTGCCAGCAGCCAAGCAGGGGACGGATACACTGAAGCTTTCTTT.

The table lists this clone with a few counts. The genes are TRBV13 and TRBJ1-5, with 7 bases aligning to TRBD1. The V and J ends lost 4 bases and 4 bases, in that order; junction bases with no gene match: 4. The CDR3 runs to 14 residues. The germline CDR1 and CDR2 sequences are PRHDT and FYEKMQ (reference sequence). CDR3 nucleotides: TGTGCCAGCAGCTCACAGGGGAGAAATCAGCCCCAGCATTTT. It specifies CASSSQGRNQPQHF.

The chain couples TRBV19 to TRBJ2-7, with TRBD1 identical over 10 bases. This CDR3 spans 16 amino acids. Germline assignment: CDR1 LNHDA and CDR2 SQIVND (reference sequence). V dropped 4 bases and J dropped 5; count of bases not matched to a gene: 11. CDR3 sequence reads: CASSKVSGQGFHEQYF. In DNA, the CDR3 is TGTGCCAGTAGTAAGGTATCGGGACAGGGGTTCCACGAGCAGTACTTC.

This clone was seen once. CDR3 bases: TGTGCCAGCAGCTGGAACCCGGGGGTCCAGGGCACTGAAGCTTTCTTT. Translating gives CASSWNPGVQGTEAFF. The rearrangement joins TRBV9 to TRBJ1-1, with a tentative D call TRBD1 (5 bases). The germline gives CDR1 SGDLS, CDR2 YYNGEE. The V gene lost 4 bases and the J gene lost 4 bases, with 20 bases spanning the gap. This CDR3 contains 16 residues.

CDR3 sequence reads: CASSEFGVGTNSPLHF. CDR3 DNA sequence: TGTGCCAGCAGTGAGTTCGGGGTGGGGACAAATTCACCCCTCCACTTT. The chain couples TRBV25-1 to TRBJ1-6, with D maybe TRBD1 (6 bases). V was clipped by 3 bases and J by 7 bases, with 16 bases between them. The CDR3 contains 16 residues. Germline lookup yields CDR1 MGHDK and CDR2 SYGVNS. The full variable domain, its missing parts supplied by reference TRBV25-1 and TRBJ1-6, is EADIYQTPRYLVIGTGKKITLECSQTMGHDKMYWYQQDPGMELHLIHYSYGVNSTEKGDLSSESTVSRIRTEHFPLTLESARPSHTSQYLCASSEFGVGTNSPLHFGNGTRLTVT.

The CDR3 region is CASSFGGRQETQYF. The CDR3 bases are TGCGCCAGCAGTTTCGGGGGGCGGCAAGAGACCCAGTACTTC. The rearrangement joins TRBV10-2 to TRBJ2-5; possibly TRBD2 for D (7 bases). Germline V gene data show CDR1 as WSHSY and CDR2 as SAAADI. V lost 5 bases, J lost 2 bases, and 12 bases lay in between. The CDR3 has 14 residues.

The chain uses TRBV7-3 and TRBJ2-2; possible D gene TRBD1, 6 bases. Trimming stripped 4 bases from V and 6 bases from J, with 15 bases between. Germline V gene data show CDR1 as SGHTA and CDR2 as FQGTGA. The CDR3 consists of 15 residues. The CDR3, as DNA: TGTGCCAGCAGCTCAGTAGGGACAAAGTCCGGGGAGCTGTTTTTT. It codes for CASSSVGTKSGELFF.

The rearrangement joins TRBV14 to TRBJ2-2; 13 nucleotides line up with TRBD2. V trimming: 7 bases; J trimming: 6 bases; junction bases outside the gene matches: 2. CDR1 is SGHDN, CDR2 FVKESK, per germline. The CDR3 has 14 amino acids. In DNA, the CDR3 is TGTGCCAGCACGACTAGCGGGAGGTCCGGGGAGCTGTTTTTT. It yields the protein CASTTSGRSGELFF.

The chain recombines TRBV10-3 with TRBJ2-2, with a weak D call TRBD1 (6 bases). CDR1 is ENHRY, CDR2 SYGVKD, per germline. V was trimmed by 10 bases and J by 0 bases, leaving 12 bases between them. This CDR3 comprises 14 residues. The CDR3 DNA reads TGTGCCACGTACAGGGATGCGAACACCGGGGAGCTGTTTTTT. Translating it yields CATYRDANTGELFF.